What follows are 12 T cell receptor beta chains derived from one specimen sequenced in a study of blood T cell repertoires in COVID-19. Data came from immunoSEQ multiplex PCR; TCRdb stores just in-frame clones and leaves some out. The sample includes some 66,000 clones, approximately 91% seen only once; the top ten take around 6.7%. Sequences were obtained from peripheral blood. These receptors were obtained from a human donor in a cohort sampled during active COVID-19.

The chain is built from TRBV18 and TRBJ2-7, with TRBD1 identical over 10 bases. The V and J ends lost 3 bases and 3 bases, in that order; junction bases with no gene match: 2. The CDR3 has 14 residues. CDR1 KGHSH and CDR2 LQKENI come from the germline V gene. The DNA for the CDR3 is TGTGCCAGCTCACCCGGGACAGGGGTCTACGAGCAGTACTTC. Its protein product is CASSPGTGVYEQYF. The full variable domain, with the rest looked up from reference TRBV18 and TRBJ2-7, is NAGVMQNPRHLVRRRGQEARLRCSPMKGHSHVYWYRQLPEEGLKFMVYLQKENIIDESGMPKERFSAEFPKEGPSILRIQQVVRGDSAAYFCASSPGTGVYEQYFGPGTRLTVT.

The chain combines TRBV19 with TRBJ2-1, with D perhaps matching TRBD2 (8 bases). V was clipped by 5 bases and J by 7 bases, with 27 bases between them. Germline V gives CDR1 LNHDA, CDR2 SQIVND (reference sequence). There are 18 residues in the CDR3. The chain's CDR3 is CASSLVRGKAGVRNEQFF. CDR3 coding DNA: TGTGCCAGTAGTCTCGTCAGGGGGAAAGCGGGAGTGAGGAATGAGCAGTTCTTC.

The V call is TRBV5-1, the J call TRBJ2-1; 7 bases line up with TRBD1. Germline CDR1 and CDR2: SGHRS and YFSETQ. This CDR3 has 15 amino acids. V lost 4 bases to trimming and J lost 3 bases; unmatched junction nucleotides: 7. The CDR3 DNA follows: TGCGCCAGCAGCCTGCCCAGGGGGAGCTACAATGAGCAGTTCTTC. This translates into CASSLPRGSYNEQFF.

The J gene is TRBJ1-1, the V gene TRBV30; unclear D gene. V lost 0 bases and J lost 6, with 17 bases in between. Per the germline V gene, CDR1 is GTSNPN and CDR2 is SVGIG (reference sequence). The CDR3 sequence is 15 residues long. The CDR3 region is CAWSVFPGLRSEAFF. In DNA, the CDR3 is TGTGCCTGGAGTGTTTTCCCGGGATTGAGGTCTGAAGCTTTCTTT. Variable domain in full (rest from reference TRBV30 and TRBJ1-1): SQTIHQWPATLVQPVGSPLSLECTVEGTSNPNLYWYRQAAGRGLQLLFYSVGIGQISSEVPQNLSASRPQDRQFILSSKKLLLSDSGFYLCAWSVFPGLRSEAFFGQGTRLTVV.

The V call is TRBV11-1, the J call TRBJ1-1; 8 positions match TRBD1. Trimming at V came to 4 bases and at J to 1 base, leaving 5 bases not matched to a gene. The CDR3 is 15 residues long. CDR1 is SGHAT, CDR2 FQDESV, per germline (reference sequence). CDR3 residues: CASSSLRGRNTEAFF. For the CDR3, the DNA is TGTGCCAGCAGCTCACTCAGGGGGCGGAACACTGAAGCTTTCTTT.

This clone was detected only once. The rearrangement joins TRBV7-2 to TRBJ2-5, with TRBD1 as a possible D gene (5 bases). Trimming removed 4 bases from V and 3 bases from J, with 12 bases in between. CDR3 length equals 14 residues. Germline V gene lookup returns CDR1 SGHTA and CDR2 FQGNSA. CDR3: CASSSQDREETQYF. The CDR3 DNA follows: TGTGCCAGCAGCTCACAGGATAGGGAAGAGACCCAGTACTTC.

CDR3 coding DNA: TGTGCCAGCAGTCGGGCCGGGGCCAACGTCCTGACTTTC. Its translation is CASSRAGANVLTF. The chain carries TRBV6-6 and TRBJ2-6; D uncertain. The V gene lost 5 bases and the J gene lost 4 bases, with 6 bases spanning the gap. CDR1 MNHNY and CDR2 SVGAGI come from the germline V gene (reference sequence). This CDR3 is built from 13 residues.

This clone was picked up one time. J is TRBJ2-1 and V is TRBV27, with D possibly TRBD2 on 6 matching bases. Germline V gene data show CDR1 as MNHEY and CDR2 as SMNVEV (reference sequence). With 5 bases removed from V and 1 base from J, the gap between germline ends came to 12 bases. This CDR3 region has 15 residues. The CDR3 protein is CASSPKRVSYNEQFF. In DNA, the CDR3 is TGTGCCAGCAGTCCTAAGCGGGTTTCCTACAATGAGCAGTTCTTC.

The CDR3 region is CASSMGQYEQYF. The CDR3 DNA sequence: TGTGCCAGCAGCATGGGACAGTACGAGCAGTACTTC. The chain links TRBV6-6 to TRBJ2-7, with 7 bases aligning to TRBD1. Germline V gene lookup returns CDR1 MNHNY and CDR2 SVGAGI (reference sequence). V was pared by 6 bases and J by 4 bases, with 3 bases of the junction left unmatched. This CDR3 is built from 12 residues.

In its sample, this clone was seen once. The chain joins TRBV5-4 to TRBJ1-2; 10 positions agree with TRBD1. J gave up 4 bases and V 4 bases, and 7 bases lay outside the gene matches. The CDR3 covers 15 residues. The germline CDR1 and CDR2 sequences are SGHNT and YYREEE (reference sequence). The chain's CDR3 is CASSALTGGGYGYTF. DNA for the CDR3: TGTGCCAGCAGCGCCCTGACAGGGGGCGGCTATGGCTACACCTTC. Drawing the rest from reference TRBV5-4 and TRBJ1-2, the complete variable domain is ETGVTQSPTHLIKTRGQQVTLRCSSQSGHNTVSWYQQALGQGPQFIFQYYREEENGRGNFPPRFSGLQFPNYSSELNVNALELDDSALYLCASSALTGGGYGYTFGSGTRLTVV.

The chain is built from TRBV7-9 and TRBJ2-1; 11 bases map to TRBD2. V shed 5 bases, J shed 1 base, and the junction held 13 bases outside the gene matches. In germline, CDR1 is SEHNR, CDR2 FQNEAQ (reference sequence). This CDR3 has 19 residues. This CDR3 reads CASSPGTSASGGSYNEQFF. CDR3 nucleotide sequence: TGTGCCAGCAGCCCAGGGACCTCGGCTAGCGGGGGGTCCTACAATGAGCAGTTCTTC.

The V gene is TRBV6-2 or TRBV6-3, the J gene TRBJ1-2; 8 bases line up with TRBD1. The ends lost 2 bases at V and 4 bases at J; junction bases unmatched: 6. Germline lookup yields CDR1 MNHEY and CDR2 SVGEGT. The CDR3 totals 15 residues. This chain's CDR3 is CASSYVGTGAYGYTF. CDR3 sequence (DNA): TGTGCCAGCAGTTACGTCGGGACAGGTGCCTATGGCTACACCTTC.